The rows below give T cell receptor beta chains drawn from one sample of a study of beta chain features in type 1 diabetes. Produced via immunoSEQ multiplex PCR; TCRdb's table is partial and in-frame only. Altogether 150,000 to 200,000 clones are present, over 55% being singletons, with the ten largest covering approximately 0.09%. Sequencing was done on a sample of naive CD4+ T cells from blood. Receptors were obtained from a man under 40 with type 1 diabetes. The CDR3 runs from the conserved cysteine through the conserved F or W. Each record gives: CDR3 length, clone size, V gene, J gene, D gene, CDR3 DNA, CDR3 protein. A D gene is named only where the DNA matches it firmly. Size is omitted from some rows. Given values are once, few, many or a class for expanded clones.

CDR3 length: 14
clone size: .
V gene: TRBV28
J gene: TRBJ1-5
D gene: .
CDR3 DNA: TGTGCCAGCAGTGCATCGGACGGAAATCAGCCCCAGCATTTT
CDR3 protein: CASSASDGNQPQHF

CDR3 length: 11
clone size: .
V gene: TRBV4-3
J gene: TRBJ2-7
D gene: .
CDR3 DNA: TGCGCCAGCAGCCAAGACCGGACAGACCACTTC
CDR3 protein: CASSQDRTDHF

CDR3 length: 16
clone size: .
V gene: TRBV6-5
J gene: TRBJ2-5
D gene: TRBD2
CDR3 DNA: TGTGCCAGCAGTTACTCGACTAGCGGGGATAAAGAGACCCAGTACTTC
CDR3 protein: CASSYSTSGDKETQYF

CDR3 length: 13
clone size: .
V gene: TRBV30
J gene: TRBJ1-2
D gene: TRBD1
CDR3 DNA: TGTGCCTGGAGTGTCGAACAGGGGTCAAGCTACACCTTC
CDR3 protein: CAWSVEQGSSYTF

CDR3 length: 12
clone size: few
V gene: TRBV30
J gene: TRBJ1-2
D gene: TRBD1
CDR3 DNA: TGTGCCTGGAGTGCAGGGGGCGACGGCTACACCTTC
CDR3 protein: CAWSAGGDGYTF

CDR3 length: 14
clone size: .
V gene: TRBV14
J gene: TRBJ1-4
D gene: .
CDR3 DNA: TGTGCCAGCAGCCAACAGACGACGGGTGAAAAACTGTTTTTT
CDR3 protein: CASSQQTTGEKLFF

CDR3 length: 12
clone size: .
V gene: TRBV23-1
J gene: TRBJ2-5
D gene: .
CDR3 DNA: TGCGCCAGCAGTCAATCCGAAGAGACCCAGTACTTC
CDR3 protein: CASSQSEETQYF

CDR3 length: 15
clone size: few
V gene: TRBV11-2
J gene: TRBJ2-3
D gene: .
CDR3 DNA: TGTGCCAGCAGCGGGTGGACGGGGACCACAGATACGCAGTATTTT
CDR3 protein: CASSGWTGTTDTQYF

CDR3 length: 14
clone size: .
V gene: TRBV30
J gene: TRBJ1-4
D gene: .
CDR3 DNA: TGTGCCTGGAGTGTAGCAGCGGGGGTTGAAAAACTGTTTTTT
CDR3 protein: CAWSVAAGVEKLFF

CDR3 length: 13
clone size: .
V gene: TRBV7-9
J gene: TRBJ1-5
D gene: .
CDR3 DNA: TGTGCCAGCAGCCCTAGAACGGGCCAGCCCCAGCATTTT
CDR3 protein: CASSPRTGQPQHF

CDR3 length: 16
clone size: .
V gene: TRBV7-9
J gene: TRBJ1-1
D gene: TRBD1
CDR3 DNA: TGTGCCAGCAGCTTAGCGCTTGGACAGGGAGACACTGAAGCTTTCTTT
CDR3 protein: CASSLALGQGDTEAFF

CDR3 length: 13
clone size: .
V gene: TRBV28
J gene: TRBJ2-5
D gene: .
CDR3 DNA: TGTGCCAGCAGGAATACAGGTCCAGAGACCCAGTACTTC
CDR3 protein: CASRNTGPETQYF

CDR3 length: 14
clone size: .
V gene: TRBV10-3
J gene: TRBJ2-3
D gene: .
CDR3 DNA: TGTGCCATCGCGTCCCGGGGAACGGGAGATACGCAGTATTTT
CDR3 protein: CAIASRGTGDTQYF

CDR3 length: 15
clone size: few
V gene: TRBV29-1
J gene: TRBJ2-3
D gene: TRBD2
CDR3 DNA: TGCAGCGTAGGTAGCGGGGGGCCAAGGACAGATACGCAGTATTTT
CDR3 protein: CSVGSGGPRTDTQYF

CDR3 length: 15
clone size: .
V gene: TRBV4-3
J gene: TRBJ2-5
D gene: .
CDR3 DNA: TGCGCCAGCAGCCAAGATTTAGGCCAGCCCTGGACCCAGTACTTC
CDR3 protein: CASSQDLGQPWTQYF

CDR3 length: 14
clone size: few
V gene: TRBV7-9
J gene: TRBJ2-3
D gene: .
CDR3 DNA: TGTGCCAGCAGCTCCATGGCGAGCACAGATACGCAGTATTTT
CDR3 protein: CASSSMASTDTQYF

CDR3 length: 15
clone size: .
V gene: TRBV5-1
J gene: TRBJ2-5
D gene: .
CDR3 DNA: TGCGCCAGCAGCTTGGCGCCGAGTTCTCAAGAGACCCAGTACTTC
CDR3 protein: CASSLAPSSQETQYF

CDR3 length: 15
clone size: .
V gene: TRBV10-3
J gene: TRBJ2-5
D gene: .
CDR3 DNA: TGTGCCATCAGTGAGTCGAAGGGGAGCGGGGAGACCCAGTACTTC
CDR3 protein: CAISESKGSGETQYF

CDR3 length: 14
clone size: once
V gene: TRBV9
J gene: TRBJ2-4
D gene: .
CDR3 DNA: TGTGCCAGCAGCGTAGGAGGCGCCAAAAACATTCAGTACTTC
CDR3 protein: CASSVGGAKNIQYF

CDR3 length: 13
clone size: .
V gene: TRBV14
J gene: TRBJ1-1
D gene: .
CDR3 DNA: TGTGCCAGCAGCCAAGGAGTGAACACTGAAGCTTTCTTT
CDR3 protein: CASSQGVNTEAFF

CDR3 length: 14
clone size: .
V gene: TRBV11-2
J gene: TRBJ2-7
D gene: .
CDR3 DNA: TGTGCCAGCAGCTTTACCAGGGGAGTCTACGAGCAGTACTTC
CDR3 protein: CASSFTRGVYEQYF

CDR3 length: 15
clone size: .
V gene: TRBV7-2
J gene: TRBJ2-7
D gene: TRBD1
CDR3 DNA: TGTGCCAGCAGCTTAGTAGGGGGCCCCTCCTACGAGCAGTACTTC
CDR3 protein: CASSLVGGPSYEQYF

CDR3 length: 12
clone size: .
V gene: TRBV30
J gene: TRBJ1-2
D gene: .
CDR3 DNA: TGTGCCATCACAGGACTAAGCTATGGCTACACCTTC
CDR3 protein: CAITGLSYGYTF

CDR3 length: 11
clone size: .
V gene: TRBV7-9
J gene: TRBJ2-1
D gene: .
CDR3 DNA: TGTGCCAGCAGCTTCGGGAATGAGCAGTTCTTC
CDR3 protein: CASSFGNEQFF

CDR3 length: 13
clone size: .
V gene: TRBV19
J gene: TRBJ1-2
D gene: .
CDR3 DNA: TGTGCCAGTAGTCTCGACAATAACTATGGCTACACCTTC
CDR3 protein: CASSLDNNYGYTF

CDR3 length: 15
clone size: .
V gene: TRBV12-5
J gene: TRBJ2-3
D gene: .
CDR3 DNA: TGTGCATCAGCGCCAGGGGCTTCTAGCACAGATACGCAGTATTTT
CDR3 protein: CASAPGASSTDTQYF

CDR3 length: 16
clone size: few
V gene: TRBV7-9
J gene: TRBJ1-4
D gene: .
CDR3 DNA: TGTGCCAGCAGTCCATTCACAGGGACGATTAATGAAAAACTGTTTTTT
CDR3 protein: CASSPFTGTINEKLFF

CDR3 length: 12
clone size: .
V gene: TRBV30
J gene: TRBJ1-2
D gene: .
CDR3 DNA: TGTGCCTGGAGCTATACGGTCTATGGCTACACCTTC
CDR3 protein: CAWSYTVYGYTF

CDR3 length: 14
clone size: .
V gene: TRBV5-1
J gene: TRBJ2-5
D gene: .
CDR3 DNA: TGCGCCAGCAAGCTGGGTGAGGTCCGGGAGACCCAGTACTTC
CDR3 protein: CASKLGEVRETQYF

CDR3 length: 13
clone size: .
V gene: TRBV9
J gene: TRBJ2-3
D gene: .
CDR3 DNA: TGTGCCAGCAGCCGCGGAGGGACAGATACGCAGTATTTT
CDR3 protein: CASSRGGTDTQYF

CDR3 length: 14
clone size: .
V gene: TRBV11-2
J gene: TRBJ2-5
D gene: .
CDR3 DNA: TGTGCCAGCAGCTTAACGACCACATCGGAGACCCAGTACTTC
CDR3 protein: CASSLTTTSETQYF